This TCR beta chain derives from a study of metastatic and nonmetastatic thyroid tumors. With MiXCR, TCRdb reprocessed the PCR reads. The sample records approximately 15,000 clones, about a quarter being singletons. Among the patients, none had received any treatment before thyroid surgery. Trimming pared 3 bases from V and 14 bases from J, leaving 22 bases between. This CDR3 has 15 amino acids. The material sequenced was tumor tissue. The genes are TRBV12-3 or TRBV12-4 and TRBJ1-4; D is unclear. This clonotype was obtained from a female donor with papillary thyroid cancer or a benign thyroid nodule (not recorded which). Some clones in this sample may be carry-over from other donors' samples. CDR3 sequence: CASSLTGFLGPTLFF. In DNA, the CDR3 is TGTGCCAGCAGTTTGACCGGCTTTTTAGGGCCTACTCTGTTTTTT.